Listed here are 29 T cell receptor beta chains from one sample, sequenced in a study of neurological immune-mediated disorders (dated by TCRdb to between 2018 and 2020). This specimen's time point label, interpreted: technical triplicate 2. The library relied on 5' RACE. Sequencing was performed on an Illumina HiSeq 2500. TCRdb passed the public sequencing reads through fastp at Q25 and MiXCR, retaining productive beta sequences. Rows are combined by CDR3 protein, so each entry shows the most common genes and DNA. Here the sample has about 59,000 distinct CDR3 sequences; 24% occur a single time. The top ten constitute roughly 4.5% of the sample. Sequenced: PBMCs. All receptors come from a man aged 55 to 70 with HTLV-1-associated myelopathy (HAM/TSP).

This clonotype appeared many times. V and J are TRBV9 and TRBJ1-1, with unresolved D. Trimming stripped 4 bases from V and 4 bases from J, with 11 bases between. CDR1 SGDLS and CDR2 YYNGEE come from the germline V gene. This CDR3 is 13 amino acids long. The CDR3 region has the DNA TGTGCCAGCAGCCCTTCGTTGGGCACTGAAGCTTTCTTT. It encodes CASSPSLGTEAFF.

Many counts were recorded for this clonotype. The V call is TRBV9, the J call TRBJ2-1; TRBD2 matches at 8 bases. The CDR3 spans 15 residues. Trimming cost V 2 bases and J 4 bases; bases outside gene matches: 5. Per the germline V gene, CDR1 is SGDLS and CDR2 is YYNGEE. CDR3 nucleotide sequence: TGTGCCAGCAGCGTGAGAGCGGGAGATTACAATGAGCAGTTCTTC. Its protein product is CASSVRAGDYNEQFF.

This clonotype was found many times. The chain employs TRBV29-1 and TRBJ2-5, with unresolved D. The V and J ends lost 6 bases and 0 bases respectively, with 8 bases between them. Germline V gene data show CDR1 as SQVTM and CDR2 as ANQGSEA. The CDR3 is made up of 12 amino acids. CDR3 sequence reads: CSVGSYQETQYF. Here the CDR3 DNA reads TGCAGCGTCGGTAGTTACCAAGAGACCCAGTACTTC.

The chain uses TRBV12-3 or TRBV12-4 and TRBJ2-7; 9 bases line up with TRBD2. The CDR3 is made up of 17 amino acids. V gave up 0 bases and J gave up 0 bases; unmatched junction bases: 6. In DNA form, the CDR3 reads TGTGCCAGCAGTTTAGCGCACTCGACTAGCGGCTCCTACGAGCAGTACTTC. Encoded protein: CASSLAHSTSGSYEQYF.

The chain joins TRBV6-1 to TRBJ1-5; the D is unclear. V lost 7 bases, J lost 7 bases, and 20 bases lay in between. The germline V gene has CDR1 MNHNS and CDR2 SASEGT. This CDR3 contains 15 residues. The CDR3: CASTTDEGVGQPQHF. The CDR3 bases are TGTGCCAGCACCACCGACGAGGGCGTCGGCCAGCCCCAGCATTTT.

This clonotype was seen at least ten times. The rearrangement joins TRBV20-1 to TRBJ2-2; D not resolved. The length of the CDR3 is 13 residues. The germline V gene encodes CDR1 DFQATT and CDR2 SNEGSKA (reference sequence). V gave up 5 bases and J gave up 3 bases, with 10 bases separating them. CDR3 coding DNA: TGCAGTGCTCCCGTGGGTTACACCGGGGAGCTGTTTTTT. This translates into CSAPVGYTGELFF.

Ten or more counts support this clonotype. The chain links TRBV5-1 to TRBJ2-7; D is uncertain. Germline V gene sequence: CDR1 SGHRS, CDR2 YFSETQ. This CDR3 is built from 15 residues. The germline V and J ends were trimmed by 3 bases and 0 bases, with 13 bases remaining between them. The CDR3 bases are TGCGCCAGCAGCTGGGTAGCCGGACCCTCCTACGAGCAGTACTTC. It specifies CASSWVAGPSYEQYF.

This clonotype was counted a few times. In DNA, the CDR3 is TGCAGTGCTAGAGGGCCCAGGGCAGCAGCCGAGACCCAGTACTTC. Translating it yields CSARGPRAAAETQYF. J is TRBJ2-5 and V is TRBV20-1, with D tentatively TRBD1 (5 bases). Looked up from germline, CDR1 is DFQATT and CDR2 is SNEGSKA (reference sequence). The CDR3 runs 15 residues. V was pared by 1 base and J by 5 bases, with 17 bases between.

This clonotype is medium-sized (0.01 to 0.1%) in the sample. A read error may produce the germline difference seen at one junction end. The CDR3 sequence: CSPREETQYF. Here the CDR3 DNA reads TGCAGTCCTAGAGAGGAGACCCAGTACTTC. The rearrangement joins TRBV20-1 to TRBJ2-5; D remains ambiguous. This CDR3 is 10 amino acids long. The V gene's germline CDR1 is DFQATT and CDR2 SNEGSKA (reference sequence).

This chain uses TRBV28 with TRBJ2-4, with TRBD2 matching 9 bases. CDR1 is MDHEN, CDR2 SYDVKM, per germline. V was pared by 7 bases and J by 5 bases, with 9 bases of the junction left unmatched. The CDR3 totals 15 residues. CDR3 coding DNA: TGTGCCAGCAACCCTGAGCGGGAGGCCCAAAACATTCAGTACTTC. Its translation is CASNPEREAQNIQYF. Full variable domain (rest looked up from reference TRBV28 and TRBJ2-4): DVKVTQSSRYLVKRTGEKVFLECVQDMDHENMFWYRQDPGLGLRLIYFSYDVKMKEKGDIPEGYSVSREKKERFSLILESASTNQTSMYLCASNPEREAQNIQYFGAGTRLSVL.

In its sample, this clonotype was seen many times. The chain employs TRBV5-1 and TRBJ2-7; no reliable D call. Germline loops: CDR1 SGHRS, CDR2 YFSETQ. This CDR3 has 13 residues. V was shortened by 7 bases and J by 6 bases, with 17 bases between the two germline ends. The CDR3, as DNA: TGCGCCAGCCGGCCGGTCATTTCCCTCGAGCAGTACTTC. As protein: CASRPVISLEQYF. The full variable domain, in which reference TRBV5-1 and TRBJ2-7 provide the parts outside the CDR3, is KAGVTQTPRYLIKTRGQQVTLSCSPISGHRSVSWYQQTPGQGLQFLFEYFSETQRNKGNFPGRFSGRQFSNSRSEMNVSTLELGDSALYLCASRPVISLEQYFGPGTRLTVT.

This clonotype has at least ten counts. CDR3 in amino acids: CATSRYRSGMSYEQYF. The CDR3 bases are TGTGCCACCAGCAGGTATAGAAGCGGGATGTCCTACGAGCAGTACTTC. The chain has TRBV15 and TRBJ2-7; TRBD2 aligns across 7 bases. The CDR3 has 16 residues. V lost 3 bases and J lost 1; bases outside the gene matches: 9. Germline lookup yields CDR1 LNHNV and CDR2 YYDKDF (reference sequence). Looking up the rest from reference TRBV15 and TRBJ2-7 gives the full variable domain: DAMVIQNPRYQVTQFGKPVTLSCSQTLNHNVMYWYQQKSSQAPKLLFHYYDKDFNNEADTPDNFQSRRPNTSFCFLDIRSPGLGDTAMYLCATSRYRSGMSYEQYFGPGTRLTVT.

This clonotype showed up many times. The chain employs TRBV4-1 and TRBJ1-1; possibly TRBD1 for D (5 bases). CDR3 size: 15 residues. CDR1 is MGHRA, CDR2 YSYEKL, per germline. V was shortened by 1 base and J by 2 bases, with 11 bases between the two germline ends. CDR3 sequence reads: CASSQASGTNTEAFF. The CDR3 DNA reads TGCGCCAGCAGCCAAGCTTCCGGGACCAACACTGAAGCTTTCTTT.

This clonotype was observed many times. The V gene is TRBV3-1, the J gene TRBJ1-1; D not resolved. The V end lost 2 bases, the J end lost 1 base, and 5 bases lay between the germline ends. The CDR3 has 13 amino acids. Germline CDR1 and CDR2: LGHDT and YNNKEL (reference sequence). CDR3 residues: CASSQLGNTEAFF. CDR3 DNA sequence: TGTGCCAGCAGCCAACTTGGGAACACTGAAGCTTTCTTT.

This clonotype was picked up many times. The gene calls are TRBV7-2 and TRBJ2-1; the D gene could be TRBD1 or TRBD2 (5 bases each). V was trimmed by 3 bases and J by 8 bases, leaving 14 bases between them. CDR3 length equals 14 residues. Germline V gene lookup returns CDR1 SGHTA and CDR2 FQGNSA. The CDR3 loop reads CASSFQSGTDEQFF. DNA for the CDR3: TGTGCCAGCAGCTTTCAAAGTGGGACCGATGAGCAGTTCTTC.

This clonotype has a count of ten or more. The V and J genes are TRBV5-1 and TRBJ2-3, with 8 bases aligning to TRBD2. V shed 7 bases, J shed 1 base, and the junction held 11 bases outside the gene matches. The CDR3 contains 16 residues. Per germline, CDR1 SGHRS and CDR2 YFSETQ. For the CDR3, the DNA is TGCGCCAGCGGCCCCTTTCGGGAGGGGCGCACAGATACGCAGTATTTT. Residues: CASGPFREGRTDTQYF.

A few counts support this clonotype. The CDR3 loop reads CASTSSGANVLTF. The DNA for the CDR3 is TGTGCCAGCACCTCCTCTGGGGCCAACGTCCTGACTTTC. The chain combines TRBV27 with TRBJ2-6; no definite D call. Germline V CDR1 and CDR2: MNHEY, SMNVEV (reference sequence). The CDR3 consists of 13 residues. V was pared by 7 bases and J by 0 bases, with 4 bases between.

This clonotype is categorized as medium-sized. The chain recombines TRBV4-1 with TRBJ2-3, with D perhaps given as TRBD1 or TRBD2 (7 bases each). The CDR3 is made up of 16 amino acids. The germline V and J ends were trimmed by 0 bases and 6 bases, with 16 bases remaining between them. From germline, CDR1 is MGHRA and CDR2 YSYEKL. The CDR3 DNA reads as TGCGCCAGCAGCCAAGATCCAGGGGGGGTTGTGGATACGCAGTATTTT. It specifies CASSQDPGGVVDTQYF.

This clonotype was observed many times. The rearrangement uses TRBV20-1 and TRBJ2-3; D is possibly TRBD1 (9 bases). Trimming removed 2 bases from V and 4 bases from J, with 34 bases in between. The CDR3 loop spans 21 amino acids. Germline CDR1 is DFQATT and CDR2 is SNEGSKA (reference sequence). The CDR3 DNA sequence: TGCAGTGCTAGATTGCCGACAGGGGGGGTAGAGCGGGAGAAGAGGGCAGATACGCAGTATTTT. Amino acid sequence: CSARLPTGGVEREKRADTQYF.

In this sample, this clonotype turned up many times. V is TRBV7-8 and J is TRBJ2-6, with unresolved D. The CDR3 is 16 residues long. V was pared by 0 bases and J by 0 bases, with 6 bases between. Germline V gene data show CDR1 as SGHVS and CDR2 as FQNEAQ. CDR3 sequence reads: CASSLAMYSGANVLTF. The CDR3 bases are TGTGCCAGCAGCTTAGCGATGTACTCTGGGGCCAACGTCCTGACTTTC.

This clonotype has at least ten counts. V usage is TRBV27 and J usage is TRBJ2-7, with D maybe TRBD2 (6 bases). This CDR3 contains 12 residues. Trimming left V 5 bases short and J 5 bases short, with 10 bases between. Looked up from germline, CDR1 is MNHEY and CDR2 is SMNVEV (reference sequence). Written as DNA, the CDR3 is TGTGCCAGCAGTACTAGCTACCACGAGCAGTACTTC. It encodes CASSTSYHEQYF.

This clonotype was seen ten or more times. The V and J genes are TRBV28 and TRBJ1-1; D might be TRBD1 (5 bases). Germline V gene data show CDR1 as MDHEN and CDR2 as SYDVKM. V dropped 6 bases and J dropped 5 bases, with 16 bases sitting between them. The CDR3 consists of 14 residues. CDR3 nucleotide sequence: TGTGCCAGCAGAAGACAGCTCCGAGGAACTGAAGCTTTCTTT. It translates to CASRRQLRGTEAFF.

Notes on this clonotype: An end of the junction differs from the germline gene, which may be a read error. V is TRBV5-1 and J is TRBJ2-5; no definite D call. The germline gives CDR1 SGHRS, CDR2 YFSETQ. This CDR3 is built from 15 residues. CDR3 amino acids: CASSPLDPDQETQYF. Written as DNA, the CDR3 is TGCGCTAGCAGCCCACTGGATCCGGACCAAGAGACCCAGTACTTC. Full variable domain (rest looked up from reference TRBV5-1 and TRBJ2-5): KAGVTQTPRYLIKTRGQQVTLSCSPISGHRSVSWYQQTPGQGLQFLFEYFSETQRNKGNFPGRFSGRQFSNSRSEMNVSTLELGDSALYLCASSPLDPDQETQYFGPGTRLLVL.

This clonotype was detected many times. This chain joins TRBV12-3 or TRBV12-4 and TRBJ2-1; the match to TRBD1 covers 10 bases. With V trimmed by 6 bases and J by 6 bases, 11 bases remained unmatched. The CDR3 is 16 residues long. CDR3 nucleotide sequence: TGTGCCAGCAGCCCTGGACAGGGGGTGAGGAGCAATGAGCAGTTCTTC. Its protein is CASSPGQGVRSNEQFF.

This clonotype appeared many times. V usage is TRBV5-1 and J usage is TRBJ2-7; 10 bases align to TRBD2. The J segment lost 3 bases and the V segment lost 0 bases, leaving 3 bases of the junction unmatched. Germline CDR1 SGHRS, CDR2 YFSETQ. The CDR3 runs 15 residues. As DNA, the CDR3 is TGCGCCAGCAGCTTGGGTCTAGCGGGAGACTACGAGCAGTACTTC. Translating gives CASSLGLAGDYEQYF.

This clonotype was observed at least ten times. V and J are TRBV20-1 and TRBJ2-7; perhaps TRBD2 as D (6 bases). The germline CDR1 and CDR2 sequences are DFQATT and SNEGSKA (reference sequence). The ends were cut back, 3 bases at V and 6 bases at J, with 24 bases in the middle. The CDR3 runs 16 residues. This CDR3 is CSASPLRGGTPGEQYF. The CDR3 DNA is TGCAGTGCTAGTCCCCTTCGAGGCGGGACTCCTGGCGAGCAGTACTTC.

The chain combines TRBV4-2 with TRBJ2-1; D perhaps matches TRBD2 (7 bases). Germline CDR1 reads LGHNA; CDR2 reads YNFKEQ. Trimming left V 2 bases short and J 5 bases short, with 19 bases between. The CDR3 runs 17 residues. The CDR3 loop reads CASSQTWGREPHNEQFF. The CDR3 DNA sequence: TGTGCCAGCAGCCAAACGTGGGGGCGGGAGCCTCACAATGAGCAGTTCTTC.

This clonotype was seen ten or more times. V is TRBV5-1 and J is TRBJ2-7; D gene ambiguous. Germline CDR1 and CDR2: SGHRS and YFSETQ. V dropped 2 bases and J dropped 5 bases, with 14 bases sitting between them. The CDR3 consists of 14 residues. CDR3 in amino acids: CASSLTNQVNEQYF. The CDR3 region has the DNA TGCGCCAGCAGCTTAACGAATCAAGTGAACGAGCAGTACTTC.

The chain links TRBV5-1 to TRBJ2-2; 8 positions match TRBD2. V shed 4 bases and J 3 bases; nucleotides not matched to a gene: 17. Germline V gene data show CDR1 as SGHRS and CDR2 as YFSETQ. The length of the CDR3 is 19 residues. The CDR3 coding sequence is TGCGCCAGCAGCCTGCAAGTTTCAGCGGGGGCGCTCGACACCGGGGAGCTGTTTTTT. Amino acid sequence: CASSLQVSAGALDTGELFF. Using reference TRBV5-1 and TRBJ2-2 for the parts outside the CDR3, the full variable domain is KAGVTQTPRYLIKTRGQQVTLSCSPISGHRSVSWYQQTPGQGLQFLFEYFSETQRNKGNFPGRFSGRQFSNSRSEMNVSTLELGDSALYLCASSLQVSAGALDTGELFFGEGSRLTVL.